This T cell receptor beta chain is from a study of regulatory T cells in long-lasting Graves disease (dated by TCRdb to about 2021). Notes on the research overall: Patients with newly diagnosed Graves' disease had been on antithyroid drugs for under 3 months. The study was registered as a clinical trial and conducted in China. Peripheral blood TCR sequencing and RNA sequencing compared persistent Graves' disease patients with newly diagnosed Graves' disease patients. A total of 33 samples underwent TCR sequencing: some 13 from persistent and about 20 from newly diagnosed Graves' disease patients.

Points the paper makes about the study in general: Persistent patients shared more public clonotypes among themselves (more than 2,500) than newly diagnosed patients did (approximately 870). Only peripheral blood was studied, because thyroid tissue, the primary lesion, was inaccessible. Only the TCR beta chain was sequenced and analyzed. The authors noted that the small sample size was a limitation that may lower accuracy. Persistent Graves' disease patients showed lower TCR Shannon entropy and fewer highly expanded clones than newly diagnosed patients, suggesting clonal expansion.

Interpreted using the paper, the time point label stands for: newly diagnosed GD, antithyroid drugs for less than 3 months. For both TCR sequencing and RNA sequencing, RNA was extracted from PBMCs in TRIzol. The diagnosis of Graves' disease followed American Thyroid Association guidelines. Recruitment of patients was carried out at an endocrinology department in Xi'an, China. Each patient gave approximately 10 milliliters of peripheral blood, collected in an EDTA anticoagulant tube. Ficoll Paque Plus density gradient separation was used to isolate PBMCs, and no further T cell sorting was done. An Agilent 2100 Bioanalyzer and agarose gel were used to assess RNA quality, and a NanoDrop 2000 was used to measure RNA concentration. To prepare the library, multiplex PCR was applied. Sequencer: Illumina HiSeq 4000. TCR beta libraries were built with iRepertoire HTBI primers and Arm-PCR amplification of CDR3 regions. Before sequencing, the PCR products went through gel purification. The paper's data handling went like this. A total of around 59 TRBV and 14 TRBJ segments were identified across samples and were used for gene usage analysis of CDR3 amino acid clonotypes. Filtered high-quality paired reads were merged into contigs using COPE and FqMerger. Contigs were aligned with BLAST to IMGT TRBV, TRBD and TRBJ reference genes, and CDR3 was defined per IMGT. Any clonotype with a frequency above 0.1% was counted as a highly expanded clone. Shannon entropy was used to measure repertoire diversity, and the Gini coefficient was used to measure V-J evenness. Clonotypes shared by more than one individual were considered public. TCRdb applied fastp at Q25 and MiXCR to the public reads, then kept only in-frame beta chains. Every distinct CDR3 protein forms one entry, paired with its most common genes and DNA. The V and J calls, along with clone size, are taken from TCRdb and not from the paper's own processing. This sample holds approximately 460,000 distinct CDR3 sequences; less than 20% were observed only once. The top ten hold about 10% of the sample.

This clonotype was picked up many times. What this receptor recognizes is not known. No per-base quality is available; no much larger clone lies one base away. Separately, the same data were catalogued under a study of T cells in Graves' hyperthyroidism and ophthalmopathy. Per the second study: Stable Graves' hyperthyroidism was defined as the absence of progression to ophthalmopathy over 18 months of follow-up. Hyperthyroidism patients were newly diagnosed, had a disease duration of under 2 months, and were aged 18 to 65 years. Any patient with an uncontrolled infection, another autoimmune disease, pregnancy or lactation was excluded. Clinical symptoms, serum thyroxine and TRAb, thyroid ultrasound, and orbital computed tomography formed the basis for the diagnoses. For the first round of RT-PCR on the TCR CDR3, the HTBI primer set was used together with the Qiagen OneStep RT-PCR kit. Most expanded thyroid clonotypes (frequency above 0.001) were also detected in blood, a finding suggesting that blood repertoires may reflect thyroid immune responses. A model built on a 13 V-J signature distinguished ophthalmopathy from stable hyperthyroidism, reaching about 88% sensitivity and around 81% specificity in cross-validation and 80%/75% in testing. In validation, the model predicted progression to ophthalmopathy with 60% to 71% sensitivity and 72% to 75% specificity, a median of 6.5 months before onset. A discovery cohort of 95 to 100 patients, approximately 45 with Graves' ophthalmopathy and about 58 with stable Graves' hyperthyroidism, was used to find distinguishing TCR V-J signatures. Whether ophthalmopathy could be predicted prospectively was tested in an independent validation cohort made up of some 20 hyperthyroidism patients plus 17 patients who later progressed to ophthalmopathy. The 90 to 100 discovery patients were randomly divided into training and test sets at a 7:3 ratio. The study also compared thyroid tissue and blood T-cell repertoires from more than 5 Graves' hyperthyroidism patients. After blood sampling, hyperthyroidism patients were treated with methimazole at a starting dose of 30 mg daily, and ophthalmopathy patients were treated with high-dose intravenous methylprednisolone. Libraries were constructed in a second round of multiplex PCR, after which size selection and purification were carried out. Paired-end sequencing of the libraries was performed with 100 bp reads on an Illumina HiSeq2000. Raw data were processed with SOAPnuke, discarding reads with adapters, uncalled bases, mean Phred below 15, or no exact constant-primer or identifier match. COPE v1.2.5 was used to merge high-quality paired reads, and clonotypes were defined as unique nucleotide sequences. MiTCR v1.1 was used to align the clonotypes against IMGT TRBV, TRBD and TRBJ reference segments. Only V-J combinations with frequency above 0.0001, covering 99% to 99.2% of repertoires, were analysed. A TCS score was defined as the ratio of F50 (clonal expansion) to E x V (chaos), with BLOSUM62-based TCRdist applied between CDR3 peptides within each V-J. Welch's t-statistics and random forest reduced 500 to 550 V-J features to around 14, which were used in a naive Bayes classifier (R e1071). Sample size was not statistically predetermined, and investigators were not blinded to group allocation. The paper describes TCR Vbeta CDR3 sequencing of fewer than 150 peripheral blood samples, made up of roughly 40 ophthalmopathy patients, roughly 75 hyperthyroidism patients and 17 progressor patients.

This sequence was found in a woman in her twenties or thirties with Graves disease. Donor details come from another sample of the same person, matched by shared clones. The sample was peripheral blood mononuclear cells (PBMCs), taken at new diagnosis, from a patient treated with antithyroid drugs.

CDR3 sequence: CAATGGSISNEQFF. The nucleotide sequence reads as follows: TGTGCTGCAACAGGGGGCTCAATCAGCAATGAGCAGTTCTTC. The V and J segments used are TRBV11-2 and TRBJ2-1, with TRBD1 matching 9 junction bases. CDR1 and CDR2 are read off the germline V gene as SGHAT and FQNNGV. There are 14 amino acids in the CDR3, from cysteine to phenylalanine inclusive. Only CDR3 DNA is held: 42 bases, read in frame from base 1.